This T cell receptor (beta chain) emerged from a study of blood T cell repertoires in COVID-19. Study summary: Samples representing acute and convalescent COVID-19 were sourced from the United States, Italy and Spain. The analysed material was cDNA or gDNA that came from T cells, B-cell-depleted T cells, or PBMCs.

Germline CDR1 and CDR2: SGHRS and YFSETQ. The ends were cut back, 2 bases at V and 2 bases at J, with 11 bases in the middle. The CDR3 loop spans 14 amino acids. Only in-frame clones appear in the TCRdb table, and some are missing; sequencing was by immunoSEQ multiplex PCR. The profile shows approximately 190,000 clones, 80% to 85% of them singletons. The sequenced sample was peripheral blood. The J gene is TRBJ2-7, the V gene TRBV5-1, with no clear D. The source is a woman aged 40 to 55 with acute or convalescent COVID-19. CDR3: CASSLTVAAYEQYF. Here the CDR3 DNA reads TGCGCCAGCAGCTTAACAGTTGCCGCCTACGAGCAGTACTTC. The full variable domain, rest sourced from reference TRBV5-1 and TRBJ2-7, is KAGVTQTPRYLIKTRGQQVTLSCSPISGHRSVSWYQQTPGQGLQFLFEYFSETQRNKGNFPGRFSGRQFSNSRSEMNVSTLELGDSALYLCASSLTVAAYEQYFGPGTRLTVT.